This T cell receptor beta chain appears in the sequencing data of a study of blood T cell repertoires in COVID-19. About the study: T cells, B-cell-depleted T cells, or PBMCs provided the cDNA or gDNA that served as material.

Authors' processing steps: Estimated nucleated cell counts came from reference gene primer amplification. Profiled with immunoSEQ multiplex PCR; TCRdb holds only in-frame clones, not every one. Clone size and V and J calls were adopted from that table, with D and trimming inferred from the DNA. The sample gives hundreds of thousands of clones, 89% of which show up once; under 4% is in the top ten. This receptor was taken from a woman aged 30 to 39 with COVID-19, enrolled during active disease. The sample taken for sequencing was peripheral blood.

This CDR3 reads CASSITRDFRNEQFF. CDR3 DNA sequence: TGTGCCAGCAGCATTACCCGGGACTTCCGGAATGAGCAGTTCTTC. The J gene is TRBJ2-1, the V gene TRBV11-3; the D gene is possibly TRBD2 (6 bases). The CDR3 extends over 15 amino acids. V shed 5 bases and J shed 7 bases, with 18 bases lying between them. Germline V gene lookup returns CDR1 SGHNT and CDR2 YENEEA.